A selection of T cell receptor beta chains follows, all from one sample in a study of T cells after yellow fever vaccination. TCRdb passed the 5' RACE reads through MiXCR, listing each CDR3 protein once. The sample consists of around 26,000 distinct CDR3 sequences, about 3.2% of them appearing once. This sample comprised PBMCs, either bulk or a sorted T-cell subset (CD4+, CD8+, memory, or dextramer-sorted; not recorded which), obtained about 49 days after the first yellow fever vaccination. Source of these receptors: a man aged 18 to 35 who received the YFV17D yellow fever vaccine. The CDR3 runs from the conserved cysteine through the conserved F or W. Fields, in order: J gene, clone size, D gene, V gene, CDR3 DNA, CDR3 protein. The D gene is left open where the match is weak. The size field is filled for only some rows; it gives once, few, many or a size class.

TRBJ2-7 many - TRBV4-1 TGCGCCAGCAGCCAAGATGTTCAGGGGACCTCCTACGAGCAGTACTTC CASSQDVQGTSYEQYF
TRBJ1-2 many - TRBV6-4 TGTGCCAGCAGTGACTCCGGGACCCGTGGCTACACCTTC CASSDSGTRGYTF
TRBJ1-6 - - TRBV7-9 TGTGCCAGCAGACAACAGGATTCACCCCTCCACTTT CASRQQDSPLHF
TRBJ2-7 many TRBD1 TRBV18 TGTGCCAGCTCACTTCAGGGGGCGCGCGGGCCTTACGAGCAGTACTTC CASSLQGARGPYEQYF
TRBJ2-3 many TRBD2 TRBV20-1 TGCAGTGCTAGAGATGGCGCGGGGGGGACAGATACGCAGTATTTT CSARDGAGGTDTQYF
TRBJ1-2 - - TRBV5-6 TGTGCCAGCAGCTCAACCTGGGGCGGGGGCTACACCTTC CASSSTWGGGYTF
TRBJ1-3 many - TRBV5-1 TGCGCCAGCAGCGTGGACATGAGCTCTGGAAACACCATATATTTT CASSVDMSSGNTIYF
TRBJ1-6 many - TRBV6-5 TGTGCCAGCAGTTACCAAGGGGTTCAGGGCGATTCACCCCTCCACTTT CASSYQGVQGDSPLHF
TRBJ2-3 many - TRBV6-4 TGTGCCAGCAGTAGGGGGGGGGCGTCAGATACGCAGTATTTT CASSRGGASDTQYF
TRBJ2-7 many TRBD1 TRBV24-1 TGTGCCACCAGTGATAATGGGACAGAAACTCTAACCTCCTACGAGCAGTACTTC CATSDNGTETLTSYEQYF
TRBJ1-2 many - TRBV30 TGTGCCTGTCAAGACCGGGACCCCTATGGCTACACCTTC CACQDRDPYGYTF
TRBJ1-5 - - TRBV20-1 TGCAGTGCTACCCGACTAAAAGGGGGGATGAGCAATCAGCCCCAGCATTTT CSATRLKGGMSNQPQHF
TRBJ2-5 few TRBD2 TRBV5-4 TGTGCCAGCAGCCCCGGGGGGGCCCGGGAGACCCAGTACTTC CASSPGGARETQYF
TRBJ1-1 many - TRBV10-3 TGTGCCATCACCGGGGGGATGAACACTGAAGCTTTCTTT CAITGGMNTEAFF
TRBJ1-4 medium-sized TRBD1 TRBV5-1 TGCGCCAGCAGCTTGGGACAGGGGAGTGAAAAACTGTTTTTT CASSLGQGSEKLFF
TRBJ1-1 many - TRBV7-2 TGTGCCAGCAGGACACAAGAGAACACTGAAGCTTTCTTT CASRTQENTEAFF
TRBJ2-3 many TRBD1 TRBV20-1 TGCAGTGCTAGATCCGGGACAGGGGTTTCAGATACGCAGTATTTT CSARSGTGVSDTQYF
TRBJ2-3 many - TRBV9 TGTGCCAGCAGCGCTACCACAGATACGCAGTATTTT CASSATTDTQYF
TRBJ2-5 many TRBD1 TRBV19 TGTGCCAGTAGGAGGGACAGAGGGGAGACCCAGTACTTC CASRRDRGETQYF
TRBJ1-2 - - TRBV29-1 TGCAGCGTTGAGGTGACTCCGGGGAATGGCTACACCTTC CSVEVTPGNGYTF
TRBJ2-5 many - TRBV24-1 TGTGCCACCCCTAGAGAAGAGACCCAGTACTTC CATPREETQYF
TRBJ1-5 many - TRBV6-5 TGTGCCAGCAGCCCCTCGGGGGGTAGCAATCAGCCCCAGCATTTT CASSPSGGSNQPQHF
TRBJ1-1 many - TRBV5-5 TGTGCCAGCAGCCTTGGTTCGGGACAAGAAGCTTTCTTT CASSLGSGQEAFF
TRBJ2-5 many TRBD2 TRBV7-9 TGTGCCAGCAGCTTAGCCGGGGGGGAGACCCAGTACTTC CASSLAGGETQYF
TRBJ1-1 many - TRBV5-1 TGCGCCAGCAGCTTGGAGCTGCTCGGGAACACTGAAGCTTTCTTT CASSLELLGNTEAFF
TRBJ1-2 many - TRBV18 TGTGCCAGCTCACCAACCGGTACCCATGGCTACACCTTC CASSPTGTHGYTF
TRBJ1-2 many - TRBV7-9 TGTGCCAGCAGCGAAAACAGAGGCTATGGCTACACCTTC CASSENRGYGYTF
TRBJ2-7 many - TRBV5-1 TGCGCCAGCAGCTTGCTCGCAGACTACGAGCAGTACTTC CASSLLADYEQYF
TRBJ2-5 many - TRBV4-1 TGCGCCAGCAGCCAACGGACACTAGTTAAAGAGACCCAGTACTTC CASSQRTLVKETQYF
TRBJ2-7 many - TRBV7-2 TGTGCCAGCAGCACCTTCGACAGACCCTACGAGCAGTACTTC CASSTFDRPYEQYF
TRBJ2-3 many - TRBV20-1 TGCAGTGCTAGCTGGACAGACAGCACAGATACGCAGTATTTT CSASWTDSTDTQYF
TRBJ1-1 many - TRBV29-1 TGCAGCGTTGAACCGGGGGCGGCGAACACTGAAGCTTTCTTT CSVEPGAANTEAFF
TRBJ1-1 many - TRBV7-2 TGTGCCAGCAGCCAAGTCAGGGTTACTGAAGCTTTCTTT CASSQVRVTEAFF
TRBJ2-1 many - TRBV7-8 TGTGCCAGCAGCTTAATCTTTGGTGGAAGCTCCTACAATGAGCAGTTCTTC CASSLIFGGSSYNEQFF
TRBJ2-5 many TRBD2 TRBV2 TGTGCCAGCAGGGACGGACTAGCGGGGAACCAAGAGACCCAGTACTTC CASRDGLAGNQETQYF
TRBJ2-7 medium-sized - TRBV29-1 TGCAGCGTCGTTTGGGACTACGAGCAGTACTTC CSVVWDYEQYF
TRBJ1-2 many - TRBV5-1 TGCGCCAGCAGCTTGGTGCAGGGTGACTATAATGGCTACACCTTC CASSLVQGDYNGYTF
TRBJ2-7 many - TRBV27 TGTGCCAGCAGCCCCTCATGGGTCCTGAGGACCTACGAGCAGTACTTC CASSPSWVLRTYEQYF
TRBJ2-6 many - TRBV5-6 TGTGCCAGCAGTCTACAGGGTACAGGGGCCAACGTCCTGACTTTC CASSLQGTGANVLTF
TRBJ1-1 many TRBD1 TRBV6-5 TGTGCCAGCAGTTCAGGGGGGTCTACTGAAGCTTTCTTT CASSSGGSTEAFF
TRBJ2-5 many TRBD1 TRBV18 TGTGCCAGCTCACCAGCGTTCAGGGGGGAGACCCAGTACTTC CASSPAFRGETQYF
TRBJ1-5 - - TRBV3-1 TGTGCCTTCAGTTTCTCCAGGGAAAGGGCGTTATATAGCAATCAGCCCCAGCATTTT CAFSFSRERALYSNQPQHF
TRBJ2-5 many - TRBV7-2 TGTGCCAGCAGCTTATTCGGGTCCGGGACCCAGTACTTC CASSLFGSGTQYF
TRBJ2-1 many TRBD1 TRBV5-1 TGCGCCAGCAGCTTAAGGACAGGGCATTACAATGAGCAGTTCTTC CASSLRTGHYNEQFF
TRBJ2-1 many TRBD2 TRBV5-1 TGCGCCAGCAGCTTGTGGAGCGGGGGGGCCTACAATGAGCAGTTCTTC CASSLWSGGAYNEQFF
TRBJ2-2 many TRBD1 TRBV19 TGTGCCAGTAGCACTACAGGGGGCAGGGTGAACACCGGGGAGCTGTTTTTT CASSTTGGRVNTGELFF
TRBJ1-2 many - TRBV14 TGTGCCAGCAGCCAAGACGTCGGGACAACCTTTTACTATGGCTACACCTTC CASSQDVGTTFYYGYTF
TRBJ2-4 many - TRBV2 TGTGCCAGCAGTGACCAGGTCCCGTACTTC CASSDQVPYF
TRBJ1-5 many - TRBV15 TGTGCCACCAGCGTGCTAGGACAAGACCAGCCCCAGCATTTT CATSVLGQDQPQHF
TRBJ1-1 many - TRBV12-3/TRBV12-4 TGTGCCAGCAGTAGAACGAGGAACACTGAAGCTTTCTTT CASSRTRNTEAFF
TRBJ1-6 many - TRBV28 TGTGCCAGCATCAAGGACAGAGCCTATAATTCACCCCTCCACTTT CASIKDRAYNSPLHF
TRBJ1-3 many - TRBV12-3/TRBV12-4 TGTGCCAGCAGTTTGAGACATGCTGGAAACACCATATATTTT CASSLRHAGNTIYF
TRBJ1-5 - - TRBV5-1 TGCGCCAGCAGCTTGGCGTCAGGGGATCAGCCCCGGAATTTT CASSLASGDQPRNF
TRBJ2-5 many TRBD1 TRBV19 TGTGCCAGTAGTGATCCCGGGACAGAAGAGACCCAGTACTTC CASSDPGTEETQYF
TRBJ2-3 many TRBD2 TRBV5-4 TGTGCCAGCAGCTCTGAGGCGCGGGGGGCCGTTACGCAGTATTTT CASSSEARGAVTQYF